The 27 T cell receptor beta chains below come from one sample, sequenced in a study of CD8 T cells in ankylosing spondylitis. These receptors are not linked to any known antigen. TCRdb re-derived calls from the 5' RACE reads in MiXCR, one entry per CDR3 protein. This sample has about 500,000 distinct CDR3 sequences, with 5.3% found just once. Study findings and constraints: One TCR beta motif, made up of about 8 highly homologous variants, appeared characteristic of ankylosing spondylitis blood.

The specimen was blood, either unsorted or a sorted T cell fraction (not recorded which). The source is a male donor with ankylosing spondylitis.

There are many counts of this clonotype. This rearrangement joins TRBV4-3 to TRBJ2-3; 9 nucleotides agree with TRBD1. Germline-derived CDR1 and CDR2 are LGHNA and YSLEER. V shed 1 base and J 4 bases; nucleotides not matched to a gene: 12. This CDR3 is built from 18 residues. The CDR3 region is CASSQGETGGEFSDTQYF. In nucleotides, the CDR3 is TGCGCCAGCAGCCAAGGGGAAACAGGGGGCGAATTCTCAGATACGCAGTATTTT.

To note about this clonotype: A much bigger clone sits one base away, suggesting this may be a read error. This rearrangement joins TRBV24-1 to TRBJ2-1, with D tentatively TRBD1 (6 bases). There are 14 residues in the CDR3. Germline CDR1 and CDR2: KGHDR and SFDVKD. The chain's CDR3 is CATRDLDSYNEQFF. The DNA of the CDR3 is TGTGCCACCAGAGATTTGGACAGCTACAATGAGCAGTTCTTC.

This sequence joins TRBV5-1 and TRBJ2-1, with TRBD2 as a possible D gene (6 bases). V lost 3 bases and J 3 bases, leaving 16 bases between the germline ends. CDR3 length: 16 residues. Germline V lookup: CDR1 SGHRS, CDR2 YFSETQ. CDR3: CASSSHLGEVYNEQFF. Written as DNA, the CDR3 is TGCGCCAGCAGCTCGCACCTAGGGGAGGTCTACAATGAGCAGTTCTTC.

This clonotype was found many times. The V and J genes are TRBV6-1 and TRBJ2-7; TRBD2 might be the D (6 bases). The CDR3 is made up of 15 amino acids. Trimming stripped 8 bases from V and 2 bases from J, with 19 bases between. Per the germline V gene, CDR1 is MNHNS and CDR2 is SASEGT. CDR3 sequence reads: CASSPGGNLAYEQYF. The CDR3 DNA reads TGTGCCAGCTCCCCTGGGGGGAATCTCGCCTACGAGCAGTACTTC.

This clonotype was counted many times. The CDR3 DNA sequence: TGTGCCAGCAGTCCCACTAGCGGGAGTGAGGGGACCCAGTACTTC. It yields the protein CASSPTSGSEGTQYF. The V gene is TRBV27, the J gene TRBJ2-5; 11 bases are shared with TRBD2. J lost 7 bases, V lost 5 bases, and 9 bases had no gene match. Per the germline V gene, CDR1 is MNHEY and CDR2 is SMNVEV (reference sequence). CDR3 length equals 15 residues.

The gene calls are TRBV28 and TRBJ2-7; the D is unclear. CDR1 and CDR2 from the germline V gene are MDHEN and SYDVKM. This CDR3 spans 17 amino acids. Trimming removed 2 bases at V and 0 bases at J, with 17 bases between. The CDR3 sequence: CASSLVRGSRTSYEQYF. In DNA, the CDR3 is TGTGCCAGCAGTTTAGTTCGCGGCAGTAGAACCTCCTACGAGCAGTACTTC. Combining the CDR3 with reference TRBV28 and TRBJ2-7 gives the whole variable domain DVKVTQSSRYLVKRTGEKVFLECVQDMDHENMFWYRQDPGLGLRLIYFSYDVKMKEKGDIPEGYSVSREKKERFSLILESASTNQTSMYLCASSLVRGSRTSYEQYFGPGTRLTVT.

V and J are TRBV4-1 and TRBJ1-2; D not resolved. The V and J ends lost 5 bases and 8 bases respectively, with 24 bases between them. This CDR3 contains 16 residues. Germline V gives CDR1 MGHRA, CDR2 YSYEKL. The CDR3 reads CASSSLDAIPGRGYTF. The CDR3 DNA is TGCGCCAGCAGCTCACTAGACGCTATCCCCGGGAGAGGCTACACCTTC.

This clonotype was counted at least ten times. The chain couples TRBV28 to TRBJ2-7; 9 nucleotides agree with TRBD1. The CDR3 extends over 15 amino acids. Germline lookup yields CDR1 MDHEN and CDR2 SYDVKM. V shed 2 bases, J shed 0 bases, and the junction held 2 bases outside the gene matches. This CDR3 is CASSLGQGPSYEQYF. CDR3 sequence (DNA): TGTGCCAGCAGTTTAGGACAGGGGCCCTCCTACGAGCAGTACTTC.

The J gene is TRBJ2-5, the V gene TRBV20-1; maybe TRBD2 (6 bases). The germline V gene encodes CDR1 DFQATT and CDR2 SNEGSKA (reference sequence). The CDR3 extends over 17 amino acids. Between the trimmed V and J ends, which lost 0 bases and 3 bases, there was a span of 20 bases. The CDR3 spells CSARELSIGRMEETQYF. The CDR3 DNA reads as TGCAGTGCTAGAGAACTCTCGATAGGGAGGATGGAAGAGACCCAGTACTTC.

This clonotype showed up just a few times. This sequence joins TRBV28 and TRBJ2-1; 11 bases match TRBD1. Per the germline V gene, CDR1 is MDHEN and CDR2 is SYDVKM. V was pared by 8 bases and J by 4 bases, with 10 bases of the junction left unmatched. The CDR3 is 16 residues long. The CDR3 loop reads CASVDRGQGAYNEQFF. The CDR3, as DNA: TGTGCCAGCGTAGACCGTGGACAGGGGGCTTACAATGAGCAGTTCTTC. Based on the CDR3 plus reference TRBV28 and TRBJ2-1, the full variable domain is DVKVTQSSRYLVKRTGEKVFLECVQDMDHENMFWYRQDPGLGLRLIYFSYDVKMKEKGDIPEGYSVSREKKERFSLILESASTNQTSMYLCASVDRGQGAYNEQFFGPGTRLTVL.

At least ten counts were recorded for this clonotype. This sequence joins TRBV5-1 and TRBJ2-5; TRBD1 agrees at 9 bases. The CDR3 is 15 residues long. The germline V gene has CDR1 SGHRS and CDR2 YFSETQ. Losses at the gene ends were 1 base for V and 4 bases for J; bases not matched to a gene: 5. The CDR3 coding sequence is TGCGCCAGCAGCTTGTCGGGACAGGGTTCAGAGACCCAGTACTTC. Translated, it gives CASSLSGQGSETQYF.

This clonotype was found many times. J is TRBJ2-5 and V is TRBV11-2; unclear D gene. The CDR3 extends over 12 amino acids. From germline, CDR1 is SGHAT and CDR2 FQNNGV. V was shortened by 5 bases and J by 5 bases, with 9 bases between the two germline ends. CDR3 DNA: TGTGCCAGCAGCCCCACATTGGAGACCCAGTACTTC. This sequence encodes CASSPTLETQYF.

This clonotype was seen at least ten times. This CDR3 is CASSWGPGIVTEAFF. In nucleotides, the CDR3 is TGCGCCAGCAGCTGGGGACCAGGGATTGTGACTGAAGCTTTCTTT. V and J are TRBV5-1 and TRBJ1-1; the D gene is possibly TRBD1 (5 bases). Germline CDR1 SGHRS, CDR2 YFSETQ. CDR3 length: 15 residues. Trimming removed 3 bases at V and 5 bases at J, with 17 bases between. Complete variable domain (other parts from reference TRBV5-1 and TRBJ1-1): KAGVTQTPRYLIKTRGQQVTLSCSPISGHRSVSWYQQTPGQGLQFLFEYFSETQRNKGNFPGRFSGRQFSNSRSEMNVSTLELGDSALYLCASSWGPGIVTEAFFGQGTRLTVV.

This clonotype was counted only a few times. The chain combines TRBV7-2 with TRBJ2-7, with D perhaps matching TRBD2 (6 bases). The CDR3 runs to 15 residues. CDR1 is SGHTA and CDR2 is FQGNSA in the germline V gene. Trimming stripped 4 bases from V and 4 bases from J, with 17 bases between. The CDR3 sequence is CASSSPRGFGYEQYF. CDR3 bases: TGTGCCAGCAGCTCGCCCCGGGGGTTTGGTTACGAGCAGTACTTC.

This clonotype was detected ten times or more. The DNA for the CDR3 is TGTGCCAGCGCTGACGAGTCTGGCGGCGAAAAACTGTTTTTT. Translated, it gives CASADESGGEKLFF. This sequence joins TRBV2 and TRBJ1-4, with unresolved D. V was trimmed by 8 bases and J by 8 bases, leaving 18 bases between them. CDR1 and CDR2 from the germline V gene are SNHLY and FYNNEI. This CDR3 comprises 14 residues.

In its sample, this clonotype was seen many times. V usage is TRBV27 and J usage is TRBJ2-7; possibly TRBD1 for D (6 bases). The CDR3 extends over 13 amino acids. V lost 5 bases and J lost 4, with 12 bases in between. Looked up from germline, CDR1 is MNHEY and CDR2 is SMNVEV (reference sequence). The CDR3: CASSKDRGYEQYF. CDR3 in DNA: TGTGCCAGCAGTAAGGACAGAGGGTACGAGCAGTACTTC.

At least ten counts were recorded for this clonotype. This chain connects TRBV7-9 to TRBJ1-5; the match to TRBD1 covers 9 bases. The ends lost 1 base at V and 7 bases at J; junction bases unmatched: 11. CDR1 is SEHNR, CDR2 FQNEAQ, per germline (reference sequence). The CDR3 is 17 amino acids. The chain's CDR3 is CASSLGATGGLGQPQHF. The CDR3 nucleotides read TGTGCCAGCAGCTTAGGGGCGACAGGGGGATTGGGGCAGCCCCAGCATTTT.

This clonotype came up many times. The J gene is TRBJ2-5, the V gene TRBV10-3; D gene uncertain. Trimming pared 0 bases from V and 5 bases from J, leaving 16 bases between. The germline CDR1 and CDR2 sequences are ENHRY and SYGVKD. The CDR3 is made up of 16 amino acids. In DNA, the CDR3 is TGTGCCATCAGTGAGTCGAAAACGACTGGATCTGAGACCCAGTACTTC. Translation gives CAISESKTTGSETQYF.

The CDR3 DNA sequence: TGTGCCAGCAGCTTAGGGACAGGGGGAAGCAATGAGCAGTTCTTC. It specifies CASSLGTGGSNEQFF. J is TRBJ2-1 and V is TRBV7-6; 10 bases align to TRBD1. Germline V gene sequence: CDR1 SGHVS, CDR2 FNYEAQ. V shed 1 base, J shed 6 bases, and the junction held 3 bases outside the gene matches. CDR3 length equals 15 residues.

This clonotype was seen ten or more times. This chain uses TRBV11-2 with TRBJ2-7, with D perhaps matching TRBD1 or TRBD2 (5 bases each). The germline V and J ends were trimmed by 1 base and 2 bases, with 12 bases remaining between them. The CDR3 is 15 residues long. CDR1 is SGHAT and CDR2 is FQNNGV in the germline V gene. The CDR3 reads CASSLGSRGAYEQYF. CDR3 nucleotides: TGTGCCAGCAGCTTAGGTTCACGGGGCGCCTACGAGCAGTACTTC.

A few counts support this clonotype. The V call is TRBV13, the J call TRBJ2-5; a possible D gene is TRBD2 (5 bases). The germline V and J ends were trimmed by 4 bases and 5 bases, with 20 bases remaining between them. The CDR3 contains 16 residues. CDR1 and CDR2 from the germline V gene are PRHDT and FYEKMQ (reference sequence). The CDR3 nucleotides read TGTGCCAGCAGCTCACGCTTTGCTAGCCGGCTCGAGACCCAGTACTTC. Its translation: CASSSRFASRLETQYF.

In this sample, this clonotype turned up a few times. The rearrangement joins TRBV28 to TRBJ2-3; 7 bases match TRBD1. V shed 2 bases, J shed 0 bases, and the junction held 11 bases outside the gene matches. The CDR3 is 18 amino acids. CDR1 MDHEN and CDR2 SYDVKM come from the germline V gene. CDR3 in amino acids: CASSLRVRTGASTDTQYF. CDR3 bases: TGTGCCAGCAGTTTAAGGGTTAGGACAGGAGCTAGCACAGATACGCAGTATTTT.

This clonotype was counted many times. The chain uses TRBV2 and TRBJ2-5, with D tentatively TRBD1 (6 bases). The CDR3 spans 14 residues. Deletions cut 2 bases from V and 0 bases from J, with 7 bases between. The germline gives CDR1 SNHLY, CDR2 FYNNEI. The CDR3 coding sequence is TGTGCCAGCAGTGAAAACAGGGACCAAGAGACCCAGTACTTC. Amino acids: CASSENRDQETQYF.

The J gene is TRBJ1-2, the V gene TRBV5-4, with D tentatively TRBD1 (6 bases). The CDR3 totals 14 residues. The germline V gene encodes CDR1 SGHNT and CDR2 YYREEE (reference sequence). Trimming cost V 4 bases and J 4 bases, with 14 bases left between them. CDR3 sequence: CASSPGQFIYGYTF. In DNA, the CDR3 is TGTGCCAGCAGCCCTGGACAGTTCATCTATGGCTACACCTTC.

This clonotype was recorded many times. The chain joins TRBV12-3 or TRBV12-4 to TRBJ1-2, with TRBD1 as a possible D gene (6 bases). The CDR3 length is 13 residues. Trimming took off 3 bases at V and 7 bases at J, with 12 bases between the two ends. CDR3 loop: CASSLGGGGGYTF. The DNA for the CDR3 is TGTGCCAGCAGTTTGGGGGGCGGGGGTGGCTACACCTTC.

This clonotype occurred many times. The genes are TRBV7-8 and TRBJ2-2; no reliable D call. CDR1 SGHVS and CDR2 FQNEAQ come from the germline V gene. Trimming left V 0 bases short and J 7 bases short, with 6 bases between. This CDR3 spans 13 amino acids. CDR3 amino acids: CASSLAHGGELFF. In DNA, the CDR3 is TGTGCCAGCAGCTTAGCGCACGGCGGGGAGCTGTTTTTT.

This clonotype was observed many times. Here the CDR3 DNA reads TGCAGCGTTGGACTAGGGAACGAGCAGTACTTC. Translated, it gives CSVGLGNEQYF. This sequence joins TRBV29-1 and TRBJ2-7; perhaps TRBD2 as D (6 bases). This CDR3 has 11 amino acids. V lost 4 bases and J lost 5, with 9 bases in between. Germline V CDR1 and CDR2: SQVTM, ANQGSEA.